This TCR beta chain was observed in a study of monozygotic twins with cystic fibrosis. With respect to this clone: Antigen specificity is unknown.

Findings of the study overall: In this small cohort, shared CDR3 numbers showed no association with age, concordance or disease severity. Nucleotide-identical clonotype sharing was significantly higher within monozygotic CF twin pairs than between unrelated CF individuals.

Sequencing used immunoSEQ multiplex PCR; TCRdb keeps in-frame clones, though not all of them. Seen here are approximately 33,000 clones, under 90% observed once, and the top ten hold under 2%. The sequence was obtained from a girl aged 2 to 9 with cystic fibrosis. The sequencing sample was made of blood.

This CDR3 is CASSQDPGTGGNQPQHF. The DNA of the CDR3 is TGCGCCAGCAGCCAAGATCCCGGTACAGGGGGGAATCAGCCCCAGCATTTT. This rearrangement joins TRBV4-1 to TRBJ1-5, with 8 bases lining up with TRBD1. The germline CDR1 and CDR2 sequences are MGHRA and YSYEKL. The length of the CDR3 is 17 residues. With V trimmed by 0 bases and J by 4 bases, 8 bases remained unmatched.